This TCR beta chain was identified during a study of T cell responses to AZD1222 COVID-19 vaccine. Study-wide results and caveats: AZD1222 recipients seropositive at baseline numbered only six or seven.

The table came from immunoSEQ multiplex PCR; TCRdb's copy has only in-frame clones and leaves some out. The sample includes 150,000 to 200,000 clones, about 90% of them seen just once. Concerning this clone itself: Its specificity is not known.

This TCR came from an adult who received the AZD1222 COVID-19 vaccine. Sequencing was performed on peripheral blood, taken 28 days after the second AZD1222 dose.

CDR3 loop: CASSLALAGNEQFF. The CDR3 DNA is TGCGCCAGCAGCTTGGCACTAGCGGGTAATGAGCAGTTCTTC. V gene TRBV5-1 combines with J gene TRBJ2-1; TRBD2 aligns across 9 bases. The germline V gene has CDR1 SGHRS and CDR2 YFSETQ. The trim removed 0 bases at V and 7 bases at J, leaving 2 bases unmatched. CDR3 length: 14 residues.